The T cell receptor (beta chain) described here comes from a study of beta chain features in type 1 diabetes. Study results and limitations: All four CD4+ subsets from Type 1 diabetes patients carried moderately but significantly shorter TCRB CDR3s.

This clone has a handful of counts. The antigen is not known. CDR1 is SGHDN, CDR2 FVKESK, per germline. Between the trimmed V and J ends, which lost 1 base and 7 bases, there was a span of 10 bases. This CDR3 region has 14 residues. TCRB transcripts that were expressed got sequenced, as all of the isolated RNA had been reverse transcribed. TCRdb's copy holds only in-frame clones and misses some; the assay was immunoSEQ multiplex PCR. This sample yields 600,000 to 700,000 clones, of which under 15% are seen a single time; less than 0.025% belongs to the top ten. The sequencing sample was made of naive CD4+ T cells from blood. This rearrangement joins TRBV14 to TRBJ1-4; D gene unclear. The TCR was taken from a man aged 18 to 35 with type 1 diabetes. CDR3 sequence (DNA): TGTGCCAGCAGCCAAGCAAGTGGTACTGAAAAACTGTTTTTT. The encoded protein is CASSQASGTEKLFF.